The clone carrying this T cell receptor beta chain was detected a few times. V lost 4 bases, J lost 0 bases, and 16 bases stayed unmatched. Germline V CDR1 and CDR2: SGHRS, YFSETQ. The CDR3 runs 20 residues. The protocol was immunoSEQ multiplex PCR, while the TCRdb copy is restricted to in-frame clones and leaves out a portion. The table has fewer than 200,000 clones, 70% to 85% seen once. The entry originates in a study of blood T cell repertoires in COVID-19. Study details: Samples came from the United States, Italy and Spain, spanning acute and convalescent COVID-19.

This chain links TRBV5-1 with TRBJ1-1, with 12 bases fitting TRBD1. The sample taken for sequencing was peripheral blood. The sequence was collected from a man in his sixties who had recovered from COVID-19. In DNA form, the CDR3 reads TGCGCCAGCAGCAACCCCCAGGGACAGGGGGCGCTTAGCATGAACACTGAAGCTTTCTTT. Translating it yields CASSNPQGQGALSMNTEAFF. The whole variable domain, remainder taken from reference TRBV5-1 and TRBJ1-1, is KAGVTQTPRYLIKTRGQQVTLSCSPISGHRSVSWYQQTPGQGLQFLFEYFSETQRNKGNFPGRFSGRQFSNSRSEMNVSTLELGDSALYLCASSNPQGQGALSMNTEAFFGQGTRLTVV.